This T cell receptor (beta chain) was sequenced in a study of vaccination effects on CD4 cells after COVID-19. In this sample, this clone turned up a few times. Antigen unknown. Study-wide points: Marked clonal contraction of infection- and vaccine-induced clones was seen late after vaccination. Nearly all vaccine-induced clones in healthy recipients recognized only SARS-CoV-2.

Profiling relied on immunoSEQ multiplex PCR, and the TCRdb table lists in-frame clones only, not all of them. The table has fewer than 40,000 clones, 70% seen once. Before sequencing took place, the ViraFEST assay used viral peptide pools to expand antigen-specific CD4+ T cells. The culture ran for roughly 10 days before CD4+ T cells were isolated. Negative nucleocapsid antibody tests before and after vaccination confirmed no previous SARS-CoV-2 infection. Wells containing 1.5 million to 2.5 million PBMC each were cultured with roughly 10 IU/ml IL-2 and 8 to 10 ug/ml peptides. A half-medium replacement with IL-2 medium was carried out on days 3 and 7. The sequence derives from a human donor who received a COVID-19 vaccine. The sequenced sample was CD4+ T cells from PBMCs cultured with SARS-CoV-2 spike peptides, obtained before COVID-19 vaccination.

CDR3 in DNA: TGTGCCAGCAGCGCTCACTACGAGCAGTACTTC. This encodes CASSAHYEQYF. The rearrangement joins TRBV3-1 (or the pseudogene TRBV3-2) to TRBJ2-7; D gene unclear. Trimming pared 5 bases from V and 3 bases from J, leaving 5 bases between. Germline CDR1 and CDR2: LGHDT and YNNKEL (reference sequence). This CDR3 is 11 amino acids long.